This T cell receptor beta chain was identified in a study of CD8 T cells in Susac syndrome. Study observations and caveats: The study's TCR sequencing and HLA analysis drew on a certain number of individuals. That number was acknowledged as relatively small. None of the CD4+ T cell repertoires in Susac syndrome showed clonal expansion.

cDNA came from about 0.46 to 1 ug RNA primed by random hexamers. The immunoSEQ assay covered 54 Vbeta and 13 Jbeta segments for CDR3. Via MiXCR, TCRdb re-called the immunoSEQ multiplex PCR reads, giving one row per CDR3 protein. The repertoire holds around 71,000 distinct CDR3 sequences, roughly 93% seen once, with more than 0.13% in the top ten. A note on this clonotype: Its target is unknown.

The study sequenced TCR beta in blood CD8+ and CD4+ T cells. The specimen was CD4+ T cells from PBMCs. This clonotype was sampled from a human donor with Susac syndrome.

The CDR3 DNA reads TGTGCCAGCAGCTTAAACCGCGGAGAGACCCAGTACTTC. As protein: CASSLNRGETQYF. The rearrangement joins TRBV7-3 to TRBJ2-5; D not certain. This CDR3 comprises 13 residues. Germline V gene sequence: CDR1 SGHTA, CDR2 FQGTGA. Trimming took off 1 base at V and 4 bases at J, with 7 bases between the two ends.